This TCR beta chain was retrieved from a study of control samples from healthy donors and cancer patients. This CDR3 spans 15 amino acids. CDR1 and CDR2 (germline): SGHTA, FQGNSA. J was trimmed by 9 bases and V by 3 bases; bases with no gene match: 6. TCRdb's copy holds only in-frame clones and misses some; the assay was immunoSEQ multiplex PCR. The data contain 110,000 to 150,000 clones, approximately 88% of them seen just once; the ten biggest clones take up 4.9%. The sequence derives from a young man in good health. The rearrangement links TRBV7-2 to TRBJ2-1; 12 bases map to TRBD2. Sequencing was carried out using blood. CDR3 region: CASSLASGRAGEQFF. The CDR3 coding sequence is TGTGCCAGCAGCTTGGCTAGCGGGAGGGCTGGTGAGCAGTTCTTC. The variable domain in full, completed from reference TRBV7-2 and TRBJ2-1, reads GAGVSQSPSNKVTEKGKDVELRCDPISGHTALYWYRQSLGQGLEFLIYFQGNSAPDKSGLPSDRFSAERTGGSVSTLTIQRTQQEDSAVYLCASSLASGRAGEQFFGPGTRLTVL.